This entry lists 14 T cell receptor beta chains sequenced from one sample in a study of T cells in Graves' hyperthyroidism and ophthalmopathy. TCR beta CDR3 region amplification was performed from RNA transcripts. Initially, a first-round RT-PCR of the TCR CDR3 employed the HTBI primer set. TCRdb redid the calling of the multiplex PCR reads with MiXCR, one entry per CDR3 protein. The table lists 300,000 to 400,000 distinct CDR3 sequences, less than 20% of them singletons, with 35% to 45% in the top ten. The sample comprised blood. The receptor set was obtained from a man in his late teens or twenties with Graves' ophthalmopathy.

This clonotype was seen a handful of times. The chain uses TRBV28 and TRBJ1-6; D is unclear. The CDR3 runs to 11 residues. V lost 4 bases and J 8 bases, leaving 3 bases between the germline ends. Germline V gene lookup returns CDR1 MDHEN and CDR2 SYDVKM. In DNA form, the CDR3 reads TGTGCCAGCAGTTCCCATTCACCCCTCCACTTT. Its protein is CASSSHSPLHF. Full variable domain (remainder filled in from reference TRBV28 and TRBJ1-6): DVKVTQSSRYLVKRTGEKVFLECVQDMDHENMFWYRQDPGLGLRLIYFSYDVKMKEKGDIPEGYSVSREKKERFSLILESASTNQTSMYLCASSSHSPLHFGNGTRLTVT.

The sample holds a few counts of this clonotype. J is TRBJ2-3 and V is TRBV14; D is unresolved. The CDR3 is 14 residues long. Trimming took 0 bases from V and 5 from J, leaving 9 bases between them. The germline V gene has CDR1 SGHDN and CDR2 FVKESK. This chain's CDR3 is CASSQDLGRDTQYF. The DNA for the CDR3 is TGTGCCAGCAGCCAAGATTTAGGCAGAGATACGCAGTATTTT.

This clonotype was seen only a few times. The V and J genes are TRBV7-8 and TRBJ1-2; 9 nucleotides align to TRBD1. The V gene end was trimmed by 5 bases and the J gene end by 4 bases; junction bases not matched to a gene: 5. CDR3 length equals 14 residues. CDR1 is SGHVS and CDR2 is FQNEAQ in the germline V gene. This chain's CDR3 is CASSAGTGTYGYTF. The CDR3 bases are TGTGCCAGCAGCGCGGGGACAGGGACCTATGGCTACACCTTC.

This clonotype was found a few times. This chain links TRBV19 with TRBJ2-7; 7 nucleotides line up with TRBD1. The J segment lost 4 bases and the V segment lost 3 bases, leaving 12 bases of the junction unmatched. The CDR3 covers 16 residues. The germline gives CDR1 LNHDA, CDR2 SQIVND (reference sequence). CDR3 nucleotide sequence: TGTGCCAGTAGTATCGGACAGGCAACCGGAAAGTACGAGCAGTACTTC. Protein product: CASSIGQATGKYEQYF.

The chain links TRBV19 to TRBJ1-1; a weak D match, TRBD1 (6 bases). This CDR3 is 14 amino acids long. Trimming removed 3 bases at V and 7 bases at J, with 15 bases between. Looked up from germline, CDR1 is LNHDA and CDR2 is SQIVND (reference sequence). CDR3 coding DNA: TGTGCCAGTAGTATGGTGAGGGGGGCGGATGAAGCTTTCTTT. Its translation: CASSMVRGADEAFF.

The sample holds many counts of this clonotype. In DNA form, the CDR3 reads TGTGCCAGCAGCCCGGACGATAATGAAAAACTGTTTTTT. Translating gives CASSPDDNEKLFF. The rearrangement links TRBV9 to TRBJ1-4; D remains ambiguous. The V gene lost 4 bases and the J gene lost 4 bases, with 8 bases spanning the gap. In germline, CDR1 is SGDLS, CDR2 YYNGEE. There are 13 residues in the CDR3. Complete variable domain (other parts from reference TRBV9 and TRBJ1-4): DSGVTQTPKHLITATGQRVTLRCSPRSGDLSVYWYQQSLDQGLQFLIQYYNGEERAKGNILERFSAQQFPDLHSELNLSSLELGDSALYFCASSPDDNEKLFFGSGTQLSVL.

This clonotype was seen a handful of times. The chain links TRBV4-2 to TRBJ1-5, with D maybe TRBD1 (5 bases). The V and J ends lost 2 bases and 4 bases respectively, with 12 bases between them. The CDR3 is 15 amino acids. CDR1 LGHNA and CDR2 YNFKEQ come from the germline V gene. CDR3 sequence (DNA): TGTGCCAGCAGCCAACGGGGACTTGATAATCAGCCCCAGCATTTT. Protein: CASSQRGLDNQPQHF.

V and J are TRBV20-1 and TRBJ2-5; perhaps TRBD2 as D (5 bases). Germline CDR1 and CDR2: DFQATT and SNEGSKA (reference sequence). V was trimmed by 3 bases and J by 2 bases, leaving 13 bases between them. CDR3 length: 14 amino acids. CDR3 residues: CSASAFGRQETQYF. In DNA form, the CDR3 reads TGCAGTGCTAGTGCCTTTGGGAGACAAGAGACCCAGTACTTC.

The rearrangement joins TRBV4-1 to TRBJ2-7; 11 bases line up with TRBD2. The CDR3 contains 16 residues. J gave up 2 bases and V 1 base, and 4 bases lay outside the gene matches. From germline, CDR1 is MGHRA and CDR2 YSYEKL. The CDR3 protein is CASSQGGSGGAYEQYF. The CDR3 nucleotides are TGCGCCAGCAGCCAAGGTGGTAGCGGGGGGGCCTACGAGCAGTACTTC.

The V call is TRBV3-1, the J call TRBJ1-2; no reliable D call. This CDR3 comprises 14 residues. Trimming shortened V by 0 bases and J by 7 bases, and 12 bases separated the two germline ends. CDR1 and CDR2 (germline): LGHDT, YNNKEL (reference sequence). DNA of the CDR3: TGTGCCAGCAGCCAAGACAGAGGGTTCCCTGGCTACACCTTC. It codes for CASSQDRGFPGYTF.

This clonotype has at least ten counts. V gene TRBV3-1 combines with J gene TRBJ2-1, with 9 bases that match TRBD2. The CDR3 loop spans 13 amino acids. Germline lookup yields CDR1 LGHDT and CDR2 YNNKEL (reference sequence). The V gene end was trimmed by 4 bases and the J gene end by 9 bases; junction bases not matched to a gene: 4. The CDR3: CASSLLAGGEQFF. The CDR3 DNA reads as TGTGCCAGCAGCCTACTAGCGGGCGGTGAGCAGTTCTTC.

On this clonotype: A read error may explain this, as a much larger clone is one base away. The conserved final phenylalanine or tryptophan is absent from the CDR3, which likely points to a read error. The chain recombines TRBV7-2 with TRBJ2-7; a weak D match, TRBD2 (6 bases). V gave up 1 base and J gave up 5 bases, with 12 bases separating them. The CDR3 extends over 14 amino acids. Per the germline V gene, CDR1 is SGHTA and CDR2 is FQGNSA. Here the CDR3 reads CASSLGSSAHEQYL. The CDR3, as DNA: TGTGCCAGCAGCTTAGGGTCTAGCGCCCACGAGCAGTACCTC.

This clonotype has a handful of counts. The V and J genes are TRBV19 and TRBJ1-1; D remains unclear. Per the germline V gene, CDR1 is LNHDA and CDR2 is SQIVND (reference sequence). CDR3 size: 16 residues. Trimming stripped 3 bases from V and 1 base from J, with 15 bases between. The CDR3 reads CASSINGNRKNTEAFF. The CDR3, as DNA: TGTGCCAGTAGTATTAACGGAAACAGAAAGAACACTGAAGCTTTCTTT.

With regard to this clonotype: The CDR3 does not close with the conserved phenylalanine or tryptophan, likely indicating a read error. This chain uses TRBV7-9 with TRBJ1-1; D not certain. The CDR3 spans 13 residues. Trimming pared 3 bases from V and 0 bases from J, leaving 5 bases between. Germline CDR1 is SEHNR and CDR2 is FQNEAQ (reference sequence). Here the CDR3 reads CASSLRMNTEAFS. The CDR3 DNA is TGTGCCAGCAGCTTGAGGATGAACACTGAAGCTTTCTCT.